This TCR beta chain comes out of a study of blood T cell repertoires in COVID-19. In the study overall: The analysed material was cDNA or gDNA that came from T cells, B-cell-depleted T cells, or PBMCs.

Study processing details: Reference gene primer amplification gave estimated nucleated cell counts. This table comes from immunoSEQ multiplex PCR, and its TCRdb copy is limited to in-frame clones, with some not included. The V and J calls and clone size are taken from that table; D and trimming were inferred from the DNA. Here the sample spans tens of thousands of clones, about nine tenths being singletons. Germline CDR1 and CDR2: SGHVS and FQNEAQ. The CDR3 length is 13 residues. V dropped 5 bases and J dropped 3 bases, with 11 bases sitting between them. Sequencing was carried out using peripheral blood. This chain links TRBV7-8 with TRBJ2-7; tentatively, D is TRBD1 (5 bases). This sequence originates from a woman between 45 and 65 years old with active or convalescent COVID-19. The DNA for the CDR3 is TGTGCCAGCAGCCTAGACAGTTACTACGAGCAGTACTTC. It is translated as CASSLDSYYEQYF.